This T cell receptor beta chain is drawn from a study of cytomegalovirus exposure and HLA in healthy donors (dated by TCRdb to about 2017). In terms of the full investigation: An earlier analysis of approximately 550 of the donors reported about 290 Gb of sequence data and 120 million or so unique TCR beta sequences from 150 million to 200 million T cells. Four to six DR-DQ haplotypes were handled as single units for association and clustering because linkage in the cohort was strong. A later analysis re-analyzed previously published TCR beta repertoires from 500 to 700 donors and added high-resolution HLA genotyping to study TCR occurrence patterns. Of the 398 genotyped donors, 75% to 85% were placed in the genetic ancestry cluster associated with self-reported Caucasian donors. The study was designed to test whether signatures of past pathogen exposure could be identified by cataloging public T cell receptors. An earlier analysis of approximately 630 of the donors applied high-throughput TCR beta sequencing to assess whether each TCR beta V gene segment acted as functional or pseudogenic. Donor age, sex, ethnicity and CMV serostatus were collected together with the repertoire data. On average, about 200,000 unique TCR beta nucleotide sequences were sequenced per donor among a few hundred genotyped donors of the cohort, with around 19% of those sequences being non-productive. High-throughput TCR immunosequencing, statistical association of individual TCRs with disease status, and machine learning were combined to predict cytomegalovirus infection status. The number of typed donors differed by locus: 629-630 for A, B, C, DRB1 and DQB1; roughly 510 for DQA1; 606 for DPA1; and about 470 for DPB1. HLA typing included class I and class II loci at four-digit resolution. Rather than drawing on any new phenotypic data, the later analysis identified candidate immune exposures from TCR beta sequences and the way those sequences occurred across donors. All discovery cohort repertoires had been generated on a single sequencing platform. A separate validation cohort of over a hundred different subjects was used in addition to the 666-subject first cohort. About 330 gigabases of sequencing data and about 92 million unique TCR sequences made up an early release that covered 500 to 650 HLA-typed donors. Using immunosequencing, the study profiled T cell repertoires from about 650 subjects and related those repertoires to cytomegalovirus serostatus. A later genetic analysis took genome-wide SNP genotypes for about three fifths of the roughly 700 donors and used that subset as a discovery cohort.

The germline ends are 14 bases apart after V is trimmed by 0 bases and J by 8 bases. The CDR3 holds 15 amino acids from the cysteine to the phenylalanine. Only CDR3 DNA remains: 45 bases, in frame from the first base. The germline V gene specifies SGHVS as CDR1 and FNYEAQ as CDR2. Libraries were built with the immunoSEQ multiplex PCR assay. The multiplex PCR relied on a mix of 60 forward primers for TCR Vbeta segments and 13 reverse primers for TCR Jbeta segments. The CDR3 region of rearranged TCR beta genes was amplified from genomic DNA by a multiplex PCR assay. Amplified TCR beta libraries were sequenced as 87-base-pair reads on the Illumina HiSeq System. The paper's processing steps were these. In a later analysis, around 80 million unique TCR beta chains were counted across the roughly 670 repertoires, and about 9.9 million of these chains were shared by at least two donors. Raw reads were error-corrected and collapsed into unique sequences by a nearest-neighbor algorithm in which closely related sequences were merged to remove PCR and sequencing errors. Alignment of CDR3 sequences to IMGT reference sequences was used to assign V, D and J gene segments. Each retained sequence needed at least a six-nucleotide match to both a V gene segment and a J gene segment. Rearrangements were called productive when the CDR3 lacked stop codons and stayed in frame with V and J; all others were non-productive. Following IMGT convention, CDR3 was defined as the stretch from the second conserved V-encoded cysteine to the conserved J-encoded phenylalanine. The earlier analysis of about 570 of the donors excluded any sequence lacking an unambiguous match to a single V gene segment. An earlier analysis of over 450 of the donors classified V segments as functional when productive rearrangements were above 56.7% and as segregating when the standard deviation between donors was above 5%. A statistical classification framework was developed to diagnose cytomegalovirus status using the catalog of TCR beta chain sequences. A later analysis assigned V and J genes by comparing TCR nucleotide sequences with IMGT/GENE-DB human TR gene sequences. Using the TCRdist pipeline, a later analysis assigned CDR3 sequences along with most-parsimonious VDJ recombination scenarios. In a later analysis, each TCR beta chain was defined by its CDR3 amino acid sequence together with its V-gene family, and reads lacking a unique V-gene family were excluded. To address suspected cross-contamination and a sequencing artifact, a later analysis removed some 620 highly shared, low-generation-probability nucleotide sequences. A later analysis calculated a clonal expansion index for each public chain from normalized within-repertoire ranks of inferred template counts. In a later analysis, generation probabilities were computed using a VDJ recombination model fitted to out-of-frame rearrangements, and the results were checked against IGoR. Hypergeometric tests were used in a later analysis to score TCR-TCR, TCR-HLA and TCR-CMV co-occurrence, with a repertoire-size bias correction applied to the TCR pairs. In a later analysis, false discovery rates were estimated by permuting HLA or CMV assignments 20 times. In a later analysis, co-occurring TCRs were grouped using DBSCAN, and TCRdist sequence similarity was added for clustering within HLA-allele-positive subsets. Co-occurrence clustering excluded repertoires with fewer than 30,000 or more than 120,000 public chains, plus five with anomalous nucleotide sharing. As stored in TCRdb, this immuneACCESS dataset retains in-frame rearrangements with V and J assigned. A fraction of the clones does not appear; measured against another copy, unresolved V genes explain less than half of the discrepancy, and the remainder lacks a known reason. V, J and clone size were drawn from that table, and D and trimming were deduced from the DNA. The sample table records about 160,000 clones; approximately 72% of these occur just once. Clones ranked in the top ten supply around 6.8% of the sample.

As to this clone: What this receptor recognizes is not known. The sample holds no much larger clone one base away, and base qualities are not on file.

The cohort consisted of 666 healthy bone marrow donors. All cohort members were sampled while nominally healthy, although unrecorded immune exposures were likely present. The donor was CMV seropositive and was included in the group of 300 or so seropositive cohort members. Every donor gave a peripheral blood sample, and the peripheral blood mononuclear cells from that sample were used for TCR beta sequencing. The Qiagen DNeasy Blood Extraction Kit was used to extract genomic DNA from the blood cell samples. The paper's findings and limits, for the study overall: A later analysis found that most CMV-associated TCR beta chains appeared HLA-restricted, with HLA associations seemingly driven largely by CMV exposure. In vitro tests confirmed that a few of the cytomegalovirus-associated TCR beta chains recognize cytomegalovirus antigens. A later analysis reported that several top co-occurrence clusters appeared linked to parvovirus B19, influenza, CMV and Epstein-Barr virus. In this cohort, only TCR beta chains were sequenced, and detectable features were limited by the absence of alpha or paired-chain data. When HLA alleles, especially DR and DQ, strongly co-occurred, TCR associations were difficult to assign to individual alleles. According to a later analysis, TCR association rates differed among HLA loci, with DRB1 alleles showing the most associated TCRs and HLA-C alleles showing the fewest. Because counts were too low, approximately 18 rarely observed V segments, including chromosome 9 orphons, were excluded from the earlier analysis of 587 of the donors. A later analysis associated 16,951 TCR beta sequences with specific HLA alleles at a false discovery rate of 0.05. A further reported finding was that TCR beta sequences accurately predicted the HLA-A and HLA-B alleles for most subjects in the first cohort. The study listed 164 TCR beta chains as associated with cytomegalovirus. An earlier analysis of approximately 540 of the donors showed that most TCR beta V segments appeared in productive rearrangements either about 87% or about 30% of the time, which broadly matched IMGT annotations. In both the original and validation cohorts, the classifier was reported to diagnose cytomegalovirus status with high specificity and sensitivity. The only immune exposure information available for the cohort was CMV serostatus. Because HLA typing was missing for some donors at each locus, association tests included only the typed subset. Some IMGT-functional V segments, including TRBV6-2 and TRBV6-3, could not be told apart with the 87-base-pair reads, so those segments were excluded. Linkage disequilibrium might explain the correlated functional status among segregating V segments, but an unknown experimental factor could not be excluded. A group of highly shared sequence variants was considered likely to be a technical artifact of the sequencing pipeline. According to the authors, the approach could potentially be generalized to other disease states and immunological phenotypes. In a later analysis, HLA-associated TCR beta chains showed more clonal expansion and lower generation probabilities than non-associated chains that were equally common. V-gene and J-gene trimming of TCR beta chains was associated with a missense DCLRE1C variant in a later genetic analysis, and the association was replicated in an independent cohort. Compared with the 666-donor mean, donors in an Asian-associated ancestry cluster had fewer N-insertions in productive TCRs, according to a later genetic analysis. Most TCR sequences were seen in very few donors, while some public TCRs were found in many individuals. Presence/absence analyses assumed roughly uniform sequencing depth across donors, an assumption that may not hold.

The rearrangement joined TRBV7-6 to TRBJ2-1, and perhaps TRBD2 as D gene, on 6 matching bases. Sequences were obtained from PBMCs. This clonotype was sampled from a man aged 40-49 years in good health and CMV-seropositive. The base sequence is TGTGCCAGCAGCTTAGCTATGCGGGAATGGGATGAGCAGTTCTTC. It is translated as CASSLAMREWDEQFF. The entire variable domain, with the stretches around the CDR3 drawn from the reference TRBV7-6 and TRBJ2-1 proteins, is GAGVSQSPRYKVTKRGQDVALRCDPISGHVSLYWYRQALGQGPEFLTYFNYEAQQDKSGLPNDRFSAERPEGSISTLTIQRTEQRDSAMYRCASSLAMREWDEQFFGPGTRLTVL.